This TCR beta chain was sequenced during a study of cytomegalovirus exposure and HLA in healthy donors. Both 60 Vbeta primers and 13 Jbeta primers went into the PCR. Sequencing used immunoSEQ multiplex PCR; TCRdb keeps in-frame clones, though not all of them. The listing contains some 130,000 clones. The germline CDR1 and CDR2 sequences are SEHNR and FQNEAQ (reference sequence). The CDR3 length is 16 residues. Deletions cut 2 bases from V and 6 bases from J, with 20 bases between. The sequencing sample was made of PBMCs. This receptor was identified in a woman aged 40 to 50 in good health and CMV-seropositive. The chain recombines TRBV7-9 with TRBJ2-7; D is possibly TRBD2 (7 bases). The chain's CDR3 is CASSLSPLGGRREQYF. The CDR3 bases are TGTGCCAGCAGCTTATCGCCCCTCGGGGGGCGCCGCGAGCAGTACTTC.